This T cell receptor (beta chain) emerged from a study of blood T cell repertoires in COVID-19. Study background: The analysed material was cDNA or gDNA that came from T cells, B-cell-depleted T cells, or PBMCs.

As handled by the study authors: Amplification with reference gene primers provided the estimates of nucleated cell counts. Produced via immunoSEQ multiplex PCR; TCRdb's table is partial and in-frame only. Clonal size and the V and J genes are those of that table, whereas D and trimming came from the DNA. The sample includes some 170,000 clones, roughly 84% of them seen just once. CDR3 length: 14 amino acids. Trimming removed 1 base at V and 7 bases at J, with 13 bases between. The V gene's germline CDR1 is SGHDN and CDR2 FVKESK. The sequence was obtained from a human donor with acute COVID-19. The donor label of this sample is uncertain. The sample consisted of PBMCs or T cells enriched from blood (not recorded which). This chain joins TRBV14 and TRBJ2-5, with D possibly matching TRBD2 (5 bases). The CDR3 reads CASSQALPAGTQYF. In DNA, the CDR3 is TGTGCCAGCAGCCAAGCGCTCCCCGCGGGGACCCAGTACTTC.